These 21 T cell receptor beta chains share one sample of origin, sequenced in a study of Ad26.COV2.S vaccination and SARS-CoV-2 variants. Treatment here: around 19 received Ad26.COV2.S at low or high dose, single or two shots; several received placebo; per-sample allocation not given. Sampling was performed 63 days after the first vaccine or placebo injection. Profiling relied on immunoSEQ multiplex PCR, and the TCRdb table lists in-frame clones only, not all of them. The profile covers about 400,000 clones, with roughly 90% appearing a single time and under 2% taken by the ten largest. Specimen: peripheral blood, collected in a trial of Ad26.COV2.S vaccine versus placebo. The source of these receptors is a person between 18 and 65 years old who received the Ad26.COV2.S COVID-19 vaccine or a placebo.

The chain employs TRBV5-4 and TRBJ1-2; TRBD1 is a possible D gene (5 bases). V was shortened by 3 bases and J by 4 bases, with 16 bases between the two germline ends. The CDR3 is 15 amino acids. The V gene's germline CDR1 is SGHNT and CDR2 YYREEE (reference sequence). In DNA form, the CDR3 reads TGTGCCAGCAGCTCTGGGGGAGGGGCTCCCTATGGCTACACCTTC. It specifies CASSSGGGAPYGYTF.

The chain carries TRBV9 and TRBJ2-1; 8 positions match TRBD2. V lost 5 bases, J lost 9 bases, and 1 base stayed unmatched. This CDR3 spans 11 amino acids. CDR1 and CDR2 from the germline V gene are SGDLS and YYNGEE. The CDR3 DNA reads TGTGCCAGCAGTGCGGGAGGTGAGCAGTTCTTC. Its translation: CASSAGGEQFF.

The chain couples TRBV6-5 to TRBJ1-4; D gene unclear. This CDR3 is built from 14 residues. Germline V gene sequence: CDR1 MNHEY, CDR2 SVGAGI. V was shortened by 8 bases and J by 2 bases, with 12 bases between the two germline ends. The CDR3 DNA sequence: TGTGCCAGCGCACCGACTGACACTAATGAAAAACTGTTTTTT. As protein: CASAPTDTNEKLFF.

The V gene is TRBV11-2, the J gene TRBJ2-7, with D unresolved. The CDR3 is 15 residues long. V shed 1 base and J shed 2 bases, with 12 bases lying between them. Germline CDR1 reads SGHAT; CDR2 reads FQNNGV. The CDR3 DNA reads TGTGCCAGCAGCTTAGGTCCGAAGGTAACCTACGAGCAGTACTTC. It is translated as CASSLGPKVTYEQYF.

This clone was found a few times. CDR3 in DNA: TGCGCCAGCAGCTTGACAGCGAACACCGGGGAGCTGTTTTTT. Amino acids: CASSLTANTGELFF. J is TRBJ2-2 and V is TRBV5-1; D remains unclear. The CDR3 sequence is 14 residues long. The V and J ends lost 1 base and 0 bases respectively, with 4 bases between them. CDR1 and CDR2 from the germline V gene are SGHRS and YFSETQ.

The gene calls are TRBV19 and TRBJ2-5, with 8 bases aligning to TRBD2. The germline V gene has CDR1 LNHDA and CDR2 SQIVND (reference sequence). The CDR3 runs to 16 residues. The V gene end was trimmed by 3 bases and the J gene end by 5 bases; junction bases not matched to a gene: 11. As DNA, the CDR3 is TGTGCCAGTAGTATGTTATTCGGGACTAGATATGAGACCCAGTACTTC. Amino acids: CASSMLFGTRYETQYF.

The chain combines TRBV11-2 with TRBJ2-3; 12 bases are shared with TRBD2. V lost 1 base, J lost 7 bases, and 15 bases stayed unmatched. The CDR3 runs to 19 residues. Germline V gene sequence: CDR1 SGHAT, CDR2 FQNNGV. The chain's CDR3 is CASSLGRGTSGRMVYTQYF. The CDR3 nucleotides are TGTGCCAGCAGCTTAGGAAGGGGAACTAGCGGGAGGATGGTGTATACGCAGTATTTT.

In DNA form, the CDR3 reads TGTGCCAGCAGCCAGACGGAGGCTACGCAGTATTTT. As protein: CASSQTEATQYF. V and J are TRBV7-8 and TRBJ2-3, with a possible D match to TRBD2 (5 bases). This CDR3 has 12 residues. V lost 5 bases and J 8 bases, leaving 11 bases between the germline ends. Germline-derived CDR1 and CDR2 are SGHVS and FQNEAQ.

CDR3 protein: CASSPRDSFTEAFF. Here the CDR3 DNA reads TGTGCCAGTAGTCCCAGGGACAGCTTCACTGAAGCTTTCTTT. The J gene is TRBJ1-1, the V gene TRBV19; 7 positions agree with TRBD1. V was clipped by 5 bases and J by 4 bases; unmatched bases: 7. The germline gives CDR1 LNHDA, CDR2 SQIVND (reference sequence). CDR3 length: 14 amino acids.

This chain connects TRBV5-5 to TRBJ2-1, with 7 bases matching TRBD2. Germline V gives CDR1 SGHKS, CDR2 YYEKEE (reference sequence). The ends lost 2 bases at V and 7 bases at J; junction bases unmatched: 12. The length of the CDR3 is 16 residues. This chain's CDR3 is CASSFPRGSIGNEQFF. The DNA of the CDR3 is TGTGCCAGCAGCTTCCCCCGCGGGAGCATAGGGAATGAGCAGTTCTTC.

V usage is TRBV5-6 and J usage is TRBJ2-7; 7 bases are a match to TRBD1. CDR1 is SGHDT, CDR2 YYEEEE, per germline. This CDR3 comprises 13 residues. V was clipped by 4 bases and J by 0 bases; unmatched bases: 1. As DNA, the CDR3 is TGTGCCAGCAGCAGACAGGGCTCCTACGAGCAGTACTTC. Translating gives CASSRQGSYEQYF. The full variable domain, in which reference TRBV5-6 and TRBJ2-7 provide the parts outside the CDR3, is DAGVTQSPTHLIKTRGQQVTLRCSPKSGHDTVSWYQQALGQGPQFIFQYYEEEERQRGNFPDRFSGHQFPNYSSELNVNALLLGDSALYLCASSRQGSYEQYFGPGTRLTVT.

The V call is TRBV29-1, the J call TRBJ2-5, with a tentative D call TRBD1 (5 bases). V gave up 3 bases and J gave up 4 bases, with 9 bases separating them. In germline, CDR1 is SQVTM, CDR2 ANQGSEA. The CDR3 covers 12 residues. CDR3 sequence: CSVDGAVETQYF. The CDR3 coding sequence is TGCAGCGTTGATGGGGCCGTAGAGACCCAGTACTTC.

The V call is TRBV4-1, the J call TRBJ2-2, with D perhaps matching TRBD2 (6 bases). The CDR3 runs to 15 residues. The V and J ends lost 1 base and 4 bases respectively, with 10 bases between them. Germline V gene sequence: CDR1 MGHRA, CDR2 YSYEKL. The CDR3 DNA follows: TGCGCCAGCAGCCAAGCGAAAGCGGGCACCGGGGAGCTGTTTTTT. Its translation is CASSQAKAGTGELFF.

This chain links TRBV5-1 with TRBJ2-7; D is ambiguous. The germline V gene has CDR1 SGHRS and CDR2 YFSETQ. Trimming pared 4 bases from V and 1 base from J, leaving 3 bases between. This CDR3 is built from 11 residues. CDR3 region: CASSASYEQYF. Here the CDR3 DNA reads TGCGCCAGCAGCGCGTCCTACGAGCAGTACTTC. The complete variable domain, with remaining parts taken from reference TRBV5-1 and TRBJ2-7, reads KAGVTQTPRYLIKTRGQQVTLSCSPISGHRSVSWYQQTPGQGLQFLFEYFSETQRNKGNFPGRFSGRQFSNSRSEMNVSTLELGDSALYLCASSASYEQYFGPGTRLTVT.

The V and J genes are TRBV9 and TRBJ1-6, with TRBD1 as a possible D gene (6 bases). Germline V gene lookup returns CDR1 SGDLS and CDR2 YYNGEE. V lost 0 bases and J lost 7, with 14 bases in between. This CDR3 contains 16 residues. This chain's CDR3 is CASSVVQDSGNSPLHF. CDR3 coding DNA: TGTGCCAGCAGCGTAGTTCAGGACAGCGGGAATTCACCCCTCCACTTT.

The chain has TRBV10-3 and TRBJ2-1; TRBD2 might be the D (6 bases). Germline V gene data show CDR1 as ENHRY and CDR2 as SYGVKD. This CDR3 is 15 amino acids long. V lost 6 bases, J lost 10 bases, and 22 bases lay in between. The CDR3 is CAISPVGGKYMEQFF. As DNA, the CDR3 is TGTGCCATCAGCCCCGTAGGCGGGAAGTACATGGAGCAGTTCTTC.

The J gene is TRBJ2-7, the V gene TRBV10-3, with 7 bases identical to TRBD1. Germline-derived CDR1 and CDR2 are ENHRY and SYGVKD. V shed 7 bases and J 3 bases; nucleotides not matched to a gene: 6. This CDR3 is built from 13 residues. In DNA, the CDR3 is TGTGCCATCACTCCGGGACAGAGCTACGAGCAGTACTTC. Protein product: CAITPGQSYEQYF.

V gene TRBV11-3 combines with J gene TRBJ2-7, with D unresolved. Trimming pared 1 base from V and 5 bases from J, leaving 6 bases between. The CDR3 covers 12 residues. The germline gives CDR1 SGHNT, CDR2 YENEEA. Written as DNA, the CDR3 is TGTGCCAGCAGCTTAGTCGCCCACGAGCAGTACTTC. Protein sequence: CASSLVAHEQYF.

This clone was observed once. This chain connects TRBV28 to TRBJ2-4, with D perhaps matching TRBD2 (5 bases). V lost 7 bases and J lost 6, with 16 bases in between. CDR1 is MDHEN, CDR2 SYDVKM, per germline. The CDR3 covers 14 residues. CDR3 region: CASTQTGFGNIQYF. CDR3 nucleotide sequence: TGTGCCAGCACCCAGACGGGATTCGGAAACATTCAGTACTTC.

Worth noting for this clone: Other nucleotide sequences from this sample produce the same CDR3. CDR3 amino acids: CASSANTGELFF. Here the CDR3 DNA reads TGTGCCAGCAGCGCAAACACCGGGGAGCTGTTTTTT. The rearrangement uses TRBV9 and TRBJ2-2; D ambiguous. V lost 3 bases to trimming and J lost 2 bases, with 2 bases between them. This CDR3 contains 12 residues. Germline values: CDR1 SGDLS, CDR2 YYNGEE.

The chain joins TRBV4-1 to TRBJ1-3, with D unresolved. There are 16 residues in the CDR3. Between the trimmed V and J ends, which lost 2 bases and 4 bases, there was a span of 15 bases. Germline V gives CDR1 MGHRA, CDR2 YSYEKL. The chain's CDR3 is CASSQPGGGRGNTIYF. Here the CDR3 DNA reads TGCGCCAGCAGCCAACCCGGAGGCGGGAGGGGAAACACCATATATTTT.